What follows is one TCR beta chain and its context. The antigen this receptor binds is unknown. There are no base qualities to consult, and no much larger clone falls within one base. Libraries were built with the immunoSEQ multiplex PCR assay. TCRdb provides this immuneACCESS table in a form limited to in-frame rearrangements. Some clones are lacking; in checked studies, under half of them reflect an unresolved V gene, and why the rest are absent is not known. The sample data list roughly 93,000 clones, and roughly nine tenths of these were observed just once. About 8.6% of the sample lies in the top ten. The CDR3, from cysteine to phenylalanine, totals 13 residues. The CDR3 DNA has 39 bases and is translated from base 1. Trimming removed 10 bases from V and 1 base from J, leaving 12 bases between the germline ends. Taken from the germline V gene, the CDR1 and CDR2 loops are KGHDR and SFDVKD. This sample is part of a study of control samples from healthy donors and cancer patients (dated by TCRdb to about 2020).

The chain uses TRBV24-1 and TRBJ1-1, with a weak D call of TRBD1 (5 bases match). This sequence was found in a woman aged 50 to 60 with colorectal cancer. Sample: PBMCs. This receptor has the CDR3 CATRDDTNTEAFF. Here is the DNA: TGTGCCACACGGGACGATACGAACACTGAAGCTTTCTTT.